This T cell receptor beta chain comes out of a study of T cell responses to AZD1222 COVID-19 vaccine. General study results and limits: Targeting of unmutated variant regions was reportedly seen in nearly half of spike-specific TCRs.

Here immunoSEQ multiplex PCR was the method, and the copy in TCRdb shows in-frame clones only, minus some. Here the sample spans about 82,000 clones, about nine tenths being singletons. Concerning this clone: The antigen remains undetermined.

The germline V gene has CDR1 LGHNA and CDR2 YSLEER. This CDR3 is built from 16 residues. V lost 1 base to trimming and J lost 4 bases, with 11 bases between them. The material was peripheral blood, obtained 28 days after the second AZD1222 dose. The chain uses TRBV4-3 and TRBJ2-6, with D perhaps TRBD1 or TRBD2 (6 bases each). The TCR comes from an adult who received the AZD1222 COVID-19 vaccine. CDR3 DNA: TGCGCCAGCAGCCAAGCCAGGGGAGGAGGGGCCAACGTCCTGACTTTC. Residues: CASSQARGGGANVLTF.